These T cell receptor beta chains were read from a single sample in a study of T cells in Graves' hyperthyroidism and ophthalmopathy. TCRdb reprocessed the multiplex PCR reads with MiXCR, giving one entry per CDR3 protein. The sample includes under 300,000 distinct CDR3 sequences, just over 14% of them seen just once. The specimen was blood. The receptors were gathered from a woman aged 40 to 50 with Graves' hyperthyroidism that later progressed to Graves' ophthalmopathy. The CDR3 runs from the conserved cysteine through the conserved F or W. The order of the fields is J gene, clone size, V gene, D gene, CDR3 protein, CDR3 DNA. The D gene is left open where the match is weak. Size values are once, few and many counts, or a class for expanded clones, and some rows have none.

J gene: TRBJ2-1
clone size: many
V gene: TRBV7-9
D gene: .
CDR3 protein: CASSSQKGGSYNEQFF
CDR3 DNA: TGTGCCAGCAGCTCCCAGAAGGGGGGGTCCTACAATGAGCAGTTCTTC

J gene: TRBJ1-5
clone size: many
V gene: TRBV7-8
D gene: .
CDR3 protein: CASSLEGLRSNQPQHF
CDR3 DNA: TGTGCCAGCAGCTTAGAAGGGCTGAGAAGCAATCAGCCCCAGCATTTT

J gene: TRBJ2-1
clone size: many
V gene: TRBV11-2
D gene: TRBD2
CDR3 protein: CASSSIRGGSGRSNEQFF
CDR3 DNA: TGTGCCAGCAGCTCCATTCGGGGGGGTAGCGGGAGGTCTAATGAGCAGTTCTTC

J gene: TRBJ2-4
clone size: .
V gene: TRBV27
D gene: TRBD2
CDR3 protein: CASSPGGAKNIQDF
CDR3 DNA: TGTGCCAGCAGTCCCGGGGGGGCCAAAAACATTCAGGACTTC

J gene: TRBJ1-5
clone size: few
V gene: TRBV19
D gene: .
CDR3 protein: CASSHRGASNQPQHF
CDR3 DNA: TGTGCCAGTAGTCATCGCGGCGCTAGCAATCAGCCCCAGCATTTT

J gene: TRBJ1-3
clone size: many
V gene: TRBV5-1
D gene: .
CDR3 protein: CASSPPGYGNTIYF
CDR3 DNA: TGCGCCAGCAGCCCTCCAGGGTACGGAAACACCATATATTTT

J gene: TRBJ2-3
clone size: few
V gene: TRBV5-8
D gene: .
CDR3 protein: CASTPYSSDTQYF
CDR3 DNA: TGTGCCAGCACCCCCTATTCATCAGATACGCAGTATTTT

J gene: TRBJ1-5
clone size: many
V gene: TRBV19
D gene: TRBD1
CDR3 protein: CASSPLGQPAHQPQHF
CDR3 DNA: TGTGCCAGTAGCCCCTTGGGACAGCCGGCGCATCAGCCCCAGCATTTT

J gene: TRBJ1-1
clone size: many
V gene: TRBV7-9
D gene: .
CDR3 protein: CASSWETEAFF
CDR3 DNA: TGTGCCAGCAGCTGGGAAACTGAAGCTTTCTTT

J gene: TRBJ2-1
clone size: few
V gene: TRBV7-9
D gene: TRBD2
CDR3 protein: CASSLGREDNEQFF
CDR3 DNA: TGTGCCAGCAGCTTAGGGCGGGAGGACAATGAGCAGTTCTTC

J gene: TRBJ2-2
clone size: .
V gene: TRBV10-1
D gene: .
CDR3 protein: CASGDPGEVPGELFF
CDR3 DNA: TGCGCCAGCGGTGACCCGGGAGAGGTTCCCGGGGAGCTGTTTTTT

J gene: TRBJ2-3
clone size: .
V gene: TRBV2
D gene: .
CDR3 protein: CASSESSDGPDTQYF
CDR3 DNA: TGTGCCAGCAGTGAATCGTCCGATGGCCCAGATACGCAGTATTTT

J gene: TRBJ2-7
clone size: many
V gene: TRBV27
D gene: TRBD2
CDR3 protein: CASKTSGTYEQYF
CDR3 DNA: TGTGCCAGCAAGACTAGCGGGACCTACGAGCAGTACTTC

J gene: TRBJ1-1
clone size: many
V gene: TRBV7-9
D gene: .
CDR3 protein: CASSFFFDRAHMNTEAFF
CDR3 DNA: TGTGCCAGCAGCTTTTTCTTCGACAGAGCTCACATGAACACTGAAGCTTTCTTT

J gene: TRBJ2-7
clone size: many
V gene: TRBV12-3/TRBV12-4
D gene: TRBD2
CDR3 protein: CASSLAGEGDYEQYF
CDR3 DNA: TGTGCCAGCAGTCTAGCGGGAGAGGGGGATTACGAGCAGTACTTC

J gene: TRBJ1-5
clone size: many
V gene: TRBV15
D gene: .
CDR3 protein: CATSRVPVPNQPQHF
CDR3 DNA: TGTGCCACCAGCAGAGTCCCTGTCCCCAATCAGCCCCAGCATTTT

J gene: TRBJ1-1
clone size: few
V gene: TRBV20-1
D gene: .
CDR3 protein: CSGIGAILGAFF
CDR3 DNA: TGCAGTGGAATAGGGGCTATCCTGGGAGCTTTCTTT

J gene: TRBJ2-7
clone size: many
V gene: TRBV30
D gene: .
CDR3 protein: CAWSAIGGHRYF
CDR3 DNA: TGTGCCTGGAGTGCTATCGGTGGACATCGGTACTTC

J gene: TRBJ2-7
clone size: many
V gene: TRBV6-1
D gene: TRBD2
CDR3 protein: CASRKLAGSSYEQYF
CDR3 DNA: TGTGCCAGCAGGAAACTAGCGGGAAGCTCCTACGAGCAGTACTTC

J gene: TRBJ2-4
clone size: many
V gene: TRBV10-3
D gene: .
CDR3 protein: CAISATQAKNIQYF
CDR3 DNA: TGTGCCATCAGTGCTACGCAAGCCAAAAACATTCAGTACTTC

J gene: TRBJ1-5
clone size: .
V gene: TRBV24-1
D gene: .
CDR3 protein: CATSATEGSNQPQHF
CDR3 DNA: TGTGCCACCAGTGCGACAGAGGGTAGCAATCAGCCCCAGCATTTT

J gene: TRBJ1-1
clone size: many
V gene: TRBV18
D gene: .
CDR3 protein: CASSPVKTVEAFF
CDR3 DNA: TGTGCCAGCTCACCAGTGAAGACGGTTGAAGCTTTCTTT

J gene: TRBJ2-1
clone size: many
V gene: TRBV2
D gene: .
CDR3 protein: CASSRLYNEQFF
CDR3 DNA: TGTGCCAGCAGTCGACTCTACAATGAGCAGTTCTTC

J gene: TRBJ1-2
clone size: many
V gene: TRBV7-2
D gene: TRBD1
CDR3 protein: CASNKAGLVGTVNYGYTF
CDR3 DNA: TGTGCCAGCAACAAAGCTGGGCTGGTAGGGACAGTGAACTATGGCTACACCTTC

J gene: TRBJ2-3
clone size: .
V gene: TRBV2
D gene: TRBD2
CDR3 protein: CASSEGTSGNSDTQYF
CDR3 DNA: TGTGCCAGCAGTGAAGGGACTAGCGGGAACTCAGATACGCAGTATTTT

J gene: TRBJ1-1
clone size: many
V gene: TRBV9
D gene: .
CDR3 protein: CASSVGPNTEAFF
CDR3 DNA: TGTGCCAGCAGCGTAGGACCAAACACTGAAGCTTTCTTT

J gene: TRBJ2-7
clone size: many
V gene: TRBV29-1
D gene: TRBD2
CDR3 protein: CSVESPGEGTYEQYF
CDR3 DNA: TGCAGCGTTGAATCTCCGGGGGAGGGGACCTACGAGCAGTACTTC

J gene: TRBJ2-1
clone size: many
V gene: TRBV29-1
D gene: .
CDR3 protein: CSVDRLIVGNEQFF
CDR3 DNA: TGCAGCGTTGACAGGCTTATAGTGGGCAATGAGCAGTTCTTC

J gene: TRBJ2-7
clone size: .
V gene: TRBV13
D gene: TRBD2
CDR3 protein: CASSLGGNAGGLTTYEQYF
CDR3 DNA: TGTGCCAGCAGCTTAGGCGGTAATGCGGGAGGGCTCACTACCTACGAGCAGTACTTC

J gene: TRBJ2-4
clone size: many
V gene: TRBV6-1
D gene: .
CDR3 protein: CASSVGEFGKNIQYF
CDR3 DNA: TGTGCCAGCAGCGTTGGGGAATTCGGCAAAAACATTCAGTACTTC

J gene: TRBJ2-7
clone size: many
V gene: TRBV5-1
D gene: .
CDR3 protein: CASCPAGNPYEQYF
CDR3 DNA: TGCGCCAGCTGCCCGGCAGGAAACCCCTACGAGCAGTACTTC

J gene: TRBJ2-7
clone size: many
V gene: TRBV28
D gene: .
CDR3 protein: CASSSGIATYEQYF
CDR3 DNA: TGTGCCAGCAGTTCAGGGATTGCGACCTACGAGCAGTACTTC

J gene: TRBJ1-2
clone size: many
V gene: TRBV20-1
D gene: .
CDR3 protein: CSARATVRTEKYGYTF
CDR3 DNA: TGCAGTGCTAGAGCCACAGTTCGGACAGAAAAATATGGCTACACCTTC

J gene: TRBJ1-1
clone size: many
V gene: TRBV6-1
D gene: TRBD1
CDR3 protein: CASSGGTGGSTEAFF
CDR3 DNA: TGTGCCAGCAGTGGCGGGACAGGGGGAAGCACTGAAGCTTTCTTT

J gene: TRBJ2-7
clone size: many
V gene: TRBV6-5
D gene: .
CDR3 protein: CASSYSGTDSYEQYF
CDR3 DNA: TGTGCCAGCAGTTACTCGGGGACGGACTCCTACGAGCAGTACTTC

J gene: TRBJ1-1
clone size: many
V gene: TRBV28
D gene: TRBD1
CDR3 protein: CASSPRDSYEAFF
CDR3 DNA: TGTGCCAGCAGTCCCCGGGACAGCTACGAAGCTTTCTTT

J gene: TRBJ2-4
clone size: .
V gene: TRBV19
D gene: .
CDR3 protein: CASSILLAKNIQYF
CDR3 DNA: TGTGCCAGTAGTATATTACTGGCCAAAAACATTCAGTACTTC

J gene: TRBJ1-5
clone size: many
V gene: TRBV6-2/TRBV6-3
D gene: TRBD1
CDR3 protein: CASSTDRVWAQHF
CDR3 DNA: TGTGCCAGCAGTACCGACAGGGTTTGGGCCCAGCATTTT

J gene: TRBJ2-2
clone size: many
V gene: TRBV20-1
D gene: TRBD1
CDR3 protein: CSAPRQGSNTGELFF
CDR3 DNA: TGCAGTGCGCCTCGACAGGGATCGAACACCGGGGAGCTGTTTTTT

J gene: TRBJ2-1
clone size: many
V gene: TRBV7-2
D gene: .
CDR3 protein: CASSSGRSGNEQFF
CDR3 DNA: TGTGCCAGCAGCTCGGGGCGTTCGGGGAATGAGCAGTTCTTC

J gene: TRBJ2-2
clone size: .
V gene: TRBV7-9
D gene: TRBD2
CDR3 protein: CASSLRGSSGRTGELFF
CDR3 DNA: TGTGCCAGCAGCTTAAGGGGATCTAGCGGGCGGACCGGGGAGCTGTTTTTT

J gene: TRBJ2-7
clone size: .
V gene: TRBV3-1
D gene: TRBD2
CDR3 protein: CASSPSTSGGSYEQYF
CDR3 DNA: TGTGCCAGCAGCCCTTCGACTAGCGGGGGCTCCTACGAGCAGTACTTC

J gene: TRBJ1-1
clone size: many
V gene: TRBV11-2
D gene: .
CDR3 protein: CASSSIQGLTEAFF
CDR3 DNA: TGTGCCAGCAGCTCTATACAGGGCCTTACTGAAGCTTTCTTT

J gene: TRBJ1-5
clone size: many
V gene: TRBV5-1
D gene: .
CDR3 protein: CASSLGQSNQPQHF
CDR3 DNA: TGTGCCAGCTCATTAGGACAGAGCAATCAGCCCCAGCATTTT

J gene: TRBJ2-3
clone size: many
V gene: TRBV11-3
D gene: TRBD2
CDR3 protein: CASSPGLAGDTQYF
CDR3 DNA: TGTGCCAGCAGTCCCGGACTAGCTGGAGATACGCAGTATTTT

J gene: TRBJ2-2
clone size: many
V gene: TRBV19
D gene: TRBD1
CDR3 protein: CASTPQGAGELFF
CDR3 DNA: TGTGCCAGTACCCCACAGGGGGCCGGGGAGCTGTTTTTT